A selection of T cell receptor beta chains follows, all from one sample in a study of naive and memory T cell subsets. TCRdb itself ran the UMI-ligation and nested PCR reads through MiXCR, one entry per CDR3 protein. The sample lists fewer than 35,000 distinct CDR3 sequences; more than 6.5% were seen once. The material sequenced was skin, taken from a tuberculin skin test site. These receptors all stem from an adult in good health. Both conserved end residues are part of each CDR3.

V: TRBV3-1; J: TRBJ2-1; CDR3: CASSRDGPQFF
V: TRBV20-1; J: TRBJ1-2; CDR3: CSASPPDYGYTF
V: TRBV6-6; J: TRBJ2-7; CDR3: CASSYHLLAGGSYEQYF
V: TRBV7-2; J: TRBJ2-7; CDR3: CASSLVGTSGGAAPEQYF
V: TRBV6-6; J: TRBJ1-6; CDR3: CASSLGSGSNSPLHF
V: TRBV20-1; J: TRBJ1-3; CDR3: CSARAARSSGNTIYF
V: TRBV7-9; J: TRBJ2-1; CDR3: CASSLDRGDNEQFF
V: TRBV20-1; J: TRBJ2-3; CDR3: CSARDRDSTDTQYF
V: TRBV7-6; J: TRBJ2-1; CDR3: CASSLSVGGPNNEQFF
V: TRBV29-1; J: TRBJ2-1; CDR3: CSVAGAAGNEQFF
V: TRBV10-3; J: TRBJ2-7; CDR3: CAISDSGGTSGYEQYF
V: TRBV12-3/TRBV12-4; J: TRBJ2-7; CDR3: CASSFGPLSYEQYF
V: TRBV10-3; J: TRBJ1-2; CDR3: CAISVLTELDYTF
V: TRBV19; J: TRBJ2-4; CDR3: CASGTGGNVQYF
V: TRBV29-1; J: TRBJ1-1; CDR3: CSVAAVGGQNTEAFF
V: TRBV20-1; J: TRBJ1-1; CDR3: CSANGPGQGVAFF
V: TRBV5-1; J: TRBJ2-1; CDR3: CASRLIGGSSYNEQFF
V: TRBV29-1; J: TRBJ2-1; CDR3: CSVGVALYNEQFF
V: TRBV25-1; J: TRBJ1-1; CDR3: CASSERGLTEAFF
V: TRBV6-5; J: TRBJ1-2; CDR3: CASSSAGGFANYGYTF
V: TRBV4-1; J: TRBJ2-3; CDR3: CASSQEPSGGTDTQYF
V: TRBV27; J: TRBJ2-2; CDR3: CASSSVWTGELFF
V: TRBV12-3/TRBV12-4; J: TRBJ2-5; CDR3: CASSRTSVVETQYF
V: TRBV6-5; J: TRBJ1-5; CDR3: CASSYSRSASNQPQHF
V: TRBV29-1; J: TRBJ1-2; CDR3: CSAELAGAGGDGYTF
V: TRBV5-1; J: TRBJ2-5; CDR3: CASSPGSGSETQYF
V: TRBV2; J: TRBJ1-1; CDR3: CASRRQGSPYFNTEAFF
V: TRBV6-1; J: TRBJ2-3; CDR3: CASSDRTSGGTDTQYF